This T cell receptor (beta chain) was recovered during a study of T cells in Graves' hyperthyroidism and ophthalmopathy. This clonotype occurred many times. Its specificity is unknown. RNA transcripts gave rise to amplified TCR beta CDR3 regions. First-round RT-PCR targeting the TCR CDR3 was performed with the HTBI primer set. Each CDR3 protein gets one entry after TCRdb re-called the multiplex PCR reads with MiXCR. The repertoire holds almost 600,000 distinct CDR3 sequences, with approximately 13% as singletons. Study findings and constraints: Ophthalmopathy was identified by the model a median around 6 months ahead of onset.

This CDR3 has 17 residues. V was pared by 0 bases and J by 0 bases, with 15 bases between. CDR1 is SGHNT, CDR2 YENEEA, per germline. The specimen was blood. This receptor was identified in a woman aged 25 to 45 with Graves' hyperthyroidism that later progressed to Graves' ophthalmopathy. The chain recombines TRBV11-3 with TRBJ2-7, with D tentatively TRBD2 (6 bases). The CDR3 DNA follows: TGTGCCAGCAGCTTAGACGCCCGGGACTTAAGCTCCTACGAGCAGTACTTC. Translating gives CASSLDARDLSSYEQYF.